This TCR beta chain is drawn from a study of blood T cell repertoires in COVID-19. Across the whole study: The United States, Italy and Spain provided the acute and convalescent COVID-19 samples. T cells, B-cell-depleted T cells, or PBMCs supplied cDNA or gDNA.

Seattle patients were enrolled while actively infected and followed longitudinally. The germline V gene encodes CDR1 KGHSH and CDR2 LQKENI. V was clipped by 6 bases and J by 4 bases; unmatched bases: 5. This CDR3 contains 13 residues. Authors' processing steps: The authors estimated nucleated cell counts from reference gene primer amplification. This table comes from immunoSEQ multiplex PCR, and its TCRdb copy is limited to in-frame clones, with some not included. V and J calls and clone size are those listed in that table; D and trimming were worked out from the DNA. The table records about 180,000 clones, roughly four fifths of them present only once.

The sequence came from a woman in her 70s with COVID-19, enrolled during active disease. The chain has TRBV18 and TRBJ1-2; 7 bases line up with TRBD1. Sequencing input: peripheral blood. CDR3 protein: CASSLGTAYGYTF. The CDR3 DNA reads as TGTGCCAGCTCCCTTGGGACAGCCTATGGCTACACCTTC.